This TCR beta chain appears in the sequencing data of a study of beta chain features in type 1 diabetes. Study outcomes and limitations: A possible short-template PCR bias applies equally to patients and controls. Among patients with Type 1 diabetes, TCRB CDR3s were moderately but significantly shorter in every one of the four CD4+ subsets. Cells with high TCR expression could be over-represented when cDNA is sequenced.

Of note for this clone: Antigen: not known.

Trimming removed 1 base at V and 7 bases at J, with 12 bases between. The CDR3 extends over 14 amino acids. Germline V gene lookup returns CDR1 SGHRS and CDR2 YFSETQ. Expressed TCRB transcripts were sequenced because the entire RNA isolate underwent reverse transcription. Some clones are missing from TCRdb's copy, which holds only in-frame ones; the method was immunoSEQ multiplex PCR. There are hundreds of thousands of clones in the sample; more than 13% occur only once, and roughly 0.04% lies in the top ten. This sequence joins TRBV5-1 and TRBJ2-1; TRBD1 might be the D (6 bases). Sequencing used naive CD4+ T cells from blood. The source is a man aged 18-30 years with type 1 diabetes. The CDR3 spells CASSLTRRGNEQFF. Here the CDR3 DNA reads TGCGCCAGCAGCTTGACTAGAAGGGGGAATGAGCAGTTCTTC.